This T cell receptor (beta chain) was found in a study of T-cell reconstitution after alpha-beta-depleted transplantation in children. Study-level points and caveats: Expanded clones from the graft, numbering several hundred, reportedly supplied alpha-beta T cells about two months after transplant. T-cell counts and diversity were attributed mostly to newly produced T cells one year after transplant. Several patients had high TCRbeta diversity at day 60; it came from surviving recipient T cells and thymic progenitors.

The authors prepared the TCRbeta library with unique molecular identifiers. TCRdb independently ran MiXCR on the PCR reads; one entry per CDR3 protein. There are fewer than 700,000 distinct CDR3 sequences in the sample; roughly 23% occur only once, and 12% to 15% lies in the top ten. V was pared by 6 bases and J by 4 bases, with 7 bases between. Germline CDR1 and CDR2: SGHTA and FQGNSA. The CDR3 extends over 11 amino acids. This clonotype was observed at least ten times. The antigen is not known. The sequencing here drew on PBMCs, mostly from graft donor cells, taken 360 days after TCRalphabeta/CD19-depleted stem cell transplant. This sequence originates from a boy younger than two who had a stem cell transplant for acute myeloid leukemia, so the T cells may come from the graft donor. The V call is TRBV7-2, the J call TRBJ2-7; D is unresolved. DNA for the CDR3: TGTGCCAGCAGAGCTGGGTACGAGCAGTACTTC. Its translation: CASRAGYEQYF.